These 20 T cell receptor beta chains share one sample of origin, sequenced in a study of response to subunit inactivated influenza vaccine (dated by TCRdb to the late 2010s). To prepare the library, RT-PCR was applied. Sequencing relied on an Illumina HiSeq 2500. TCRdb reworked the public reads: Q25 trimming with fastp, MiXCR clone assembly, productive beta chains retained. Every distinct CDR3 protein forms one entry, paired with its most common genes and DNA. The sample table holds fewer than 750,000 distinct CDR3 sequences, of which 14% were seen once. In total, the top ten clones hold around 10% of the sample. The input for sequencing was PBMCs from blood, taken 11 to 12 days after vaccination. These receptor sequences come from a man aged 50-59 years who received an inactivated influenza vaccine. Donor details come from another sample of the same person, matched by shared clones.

CDR3 coding DNA: TGCGCCAGCAGCAAGGACAGGGTGGAAGCTTTCTTT. Translation: CASSKDRVEAFF. The chain employs TRBV5-1 and TRBJ1-1, with 8 bases that match TRBD1. With 4 bases clipped from V and 8 bases from J, the junction kept 4 bases outside the gene matches. From germline, CDR1 is SGHRS and CDR2 YFSETQ. The length of the CDR3 is 12 residues.

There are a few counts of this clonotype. The CDR3 nucleotides are TGTGCCACCAGCTCAGACAGGCTTTCGGGCACCGGGGAGCTGTTTTTT. Protein product: CATSSDRLSGTGELFF. The chain is built from TRBV15 and TRBJ2-2; possible D gene TRBD1, 6 bases. The CDR3 totals 16 residues. Germline-derived CDR1 and CDR2 are LNHNV and YYDKDF (reference sequence). V lost 5 bases, J lost 4 bases, and 17 bases lay in between.

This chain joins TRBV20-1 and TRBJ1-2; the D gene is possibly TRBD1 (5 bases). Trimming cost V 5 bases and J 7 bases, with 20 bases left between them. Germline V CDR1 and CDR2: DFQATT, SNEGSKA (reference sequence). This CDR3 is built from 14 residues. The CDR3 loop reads CSASWGLLSSGYTF. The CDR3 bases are TGCAGTGCTTCTTGGGGACTCCTGAGCAGTGGCTACACCTTC.

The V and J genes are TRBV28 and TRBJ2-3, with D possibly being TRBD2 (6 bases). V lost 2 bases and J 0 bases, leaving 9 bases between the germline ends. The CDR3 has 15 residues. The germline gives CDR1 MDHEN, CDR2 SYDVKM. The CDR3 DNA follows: TGTGCCAGCAGTTTACTAGCGACTAGCACAGATACGCAGTATTTT. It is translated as CASSLLATSTDTQYF.

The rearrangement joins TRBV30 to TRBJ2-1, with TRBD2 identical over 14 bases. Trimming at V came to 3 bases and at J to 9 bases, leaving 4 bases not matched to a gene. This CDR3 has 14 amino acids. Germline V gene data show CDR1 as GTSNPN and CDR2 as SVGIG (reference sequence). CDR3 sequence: CAWRGLAGVGEQFF. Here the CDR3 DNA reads TGTGCCTGGAGGGGACTAGCGGGAGTCGGTGAGCAGTTCTTC.

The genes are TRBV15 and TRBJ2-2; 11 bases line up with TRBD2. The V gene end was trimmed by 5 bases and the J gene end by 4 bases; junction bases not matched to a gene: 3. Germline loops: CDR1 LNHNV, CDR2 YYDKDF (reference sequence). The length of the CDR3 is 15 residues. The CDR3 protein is CATSRGLAVTGELFF. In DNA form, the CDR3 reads TGTGCCACCAGCCGGGGACTAGCGGTCACCGGGGAGCTGTTTTTT.

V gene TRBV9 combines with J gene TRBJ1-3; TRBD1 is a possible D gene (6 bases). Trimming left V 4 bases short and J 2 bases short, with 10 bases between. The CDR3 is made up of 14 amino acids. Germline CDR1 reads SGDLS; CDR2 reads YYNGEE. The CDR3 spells CASSTRTAGNTIYF. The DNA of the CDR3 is TGTGCCAGCAGCACGAGGACAGCTGGAAACACCATATATTTT.

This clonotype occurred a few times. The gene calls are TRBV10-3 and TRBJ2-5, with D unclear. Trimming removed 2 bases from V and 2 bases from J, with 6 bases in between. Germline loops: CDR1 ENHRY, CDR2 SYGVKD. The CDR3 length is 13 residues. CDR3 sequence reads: CAISEIAQETQYF. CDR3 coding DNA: TGTGCCATCAGTGAGATCGCACAAGAGACCCAGTACTTC.

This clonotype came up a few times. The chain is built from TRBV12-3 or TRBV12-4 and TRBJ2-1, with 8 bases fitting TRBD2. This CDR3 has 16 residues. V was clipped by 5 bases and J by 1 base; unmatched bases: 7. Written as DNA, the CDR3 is TGTGCCAGCAGTCTCACCAGCGGGGGATCCTACAATGAGCAGTTCTTC. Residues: CASSLTSGGSYNEQFF.

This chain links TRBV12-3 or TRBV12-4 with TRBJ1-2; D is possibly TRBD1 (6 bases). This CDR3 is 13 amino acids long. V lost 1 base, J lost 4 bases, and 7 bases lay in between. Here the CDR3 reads CASSLVTGYGYTF. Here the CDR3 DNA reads TGTGCCAGCAGTTTAGTGACAGGCTATGGCTACACCTTC.

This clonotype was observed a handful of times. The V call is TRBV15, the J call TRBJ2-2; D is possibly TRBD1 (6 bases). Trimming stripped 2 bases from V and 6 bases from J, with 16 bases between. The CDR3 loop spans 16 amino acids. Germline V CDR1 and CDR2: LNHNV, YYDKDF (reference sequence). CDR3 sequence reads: CATSRSLRGKAGELFF. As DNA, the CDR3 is TGTGCCACCAGCAGATCCCTCAGGGGCAAGGCCGGGGAGCTGTTTTTT.

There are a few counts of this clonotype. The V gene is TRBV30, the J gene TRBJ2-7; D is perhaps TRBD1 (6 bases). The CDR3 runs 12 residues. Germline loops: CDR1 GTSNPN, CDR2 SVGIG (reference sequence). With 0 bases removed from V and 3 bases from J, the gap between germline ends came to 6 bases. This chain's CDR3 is CAWSVTGYEQYF. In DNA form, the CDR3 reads TGTGCCTGGAGTGTGACAGGCTACGAGCAGTACTTC.

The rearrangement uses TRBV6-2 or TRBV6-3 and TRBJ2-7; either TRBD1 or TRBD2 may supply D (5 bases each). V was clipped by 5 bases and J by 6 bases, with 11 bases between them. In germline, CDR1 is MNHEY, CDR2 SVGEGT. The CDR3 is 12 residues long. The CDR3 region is CASSLPGTEQYF. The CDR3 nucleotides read TGTGCCAGCAGTCTCCCCGGGACCGAGCAGTACTTC.

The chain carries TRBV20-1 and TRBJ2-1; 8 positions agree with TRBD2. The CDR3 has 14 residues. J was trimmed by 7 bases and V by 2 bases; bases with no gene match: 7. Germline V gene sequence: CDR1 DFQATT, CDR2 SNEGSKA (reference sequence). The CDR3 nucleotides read TGCAGTGCTAGACGGAGCGGGAGTATAAATGAGCAGTTCTTC. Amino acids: CSARRSGSINEQFF.

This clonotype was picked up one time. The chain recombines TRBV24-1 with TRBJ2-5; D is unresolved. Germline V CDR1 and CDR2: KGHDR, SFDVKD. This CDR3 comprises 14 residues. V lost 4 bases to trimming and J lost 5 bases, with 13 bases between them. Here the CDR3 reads CATSDAGGWETQYF. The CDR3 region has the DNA TGTGCCACCAGTGACGCCGGCGGTTGGGAGACCCAGTACTTC.

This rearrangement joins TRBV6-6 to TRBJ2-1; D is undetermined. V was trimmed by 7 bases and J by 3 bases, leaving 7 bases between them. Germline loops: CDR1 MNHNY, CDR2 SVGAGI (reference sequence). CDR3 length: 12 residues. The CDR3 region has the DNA TGTGCCAGCAAGGCCAACTACAATGAGCAGTTCTTC. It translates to CASKANYNEQFF.

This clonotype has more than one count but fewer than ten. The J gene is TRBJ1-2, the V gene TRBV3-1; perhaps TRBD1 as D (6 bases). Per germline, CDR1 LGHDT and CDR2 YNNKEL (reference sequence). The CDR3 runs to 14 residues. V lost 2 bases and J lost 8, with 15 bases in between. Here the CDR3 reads CASSQLTGSWGYTF. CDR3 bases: TGTGCCAGCAGCCAATTGACAGGCTCTTGGGGCTACACCTTC.

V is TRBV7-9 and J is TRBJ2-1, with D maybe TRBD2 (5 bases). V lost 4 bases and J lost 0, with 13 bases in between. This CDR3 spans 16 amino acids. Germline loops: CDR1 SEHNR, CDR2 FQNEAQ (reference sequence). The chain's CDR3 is CASSSSGESSYNEQFF. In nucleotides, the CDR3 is TGTGCCAGCAGCTCAAGTGGGGAGAGCTCCTACAATGAGCAGTTCTTC.

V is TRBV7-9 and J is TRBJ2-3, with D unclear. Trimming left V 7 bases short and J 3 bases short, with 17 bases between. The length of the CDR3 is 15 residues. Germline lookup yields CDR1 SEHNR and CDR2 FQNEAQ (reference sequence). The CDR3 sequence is CASNLLGVGTDTQYF. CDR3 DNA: TGTGCCAGCAACCTCCTTGGAGTAGGAACAGATACGCAGTATTTT.

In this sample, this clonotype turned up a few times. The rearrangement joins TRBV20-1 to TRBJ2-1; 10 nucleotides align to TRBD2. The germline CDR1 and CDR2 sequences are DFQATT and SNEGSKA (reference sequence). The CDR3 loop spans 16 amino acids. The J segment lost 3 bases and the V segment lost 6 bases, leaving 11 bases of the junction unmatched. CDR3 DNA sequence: TGCAGTGCGCCCTCCCTAGCGGGAGCACACTACAATGAGCAGTTCTTC. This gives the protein CSAPSLAGAHYNEQFF.